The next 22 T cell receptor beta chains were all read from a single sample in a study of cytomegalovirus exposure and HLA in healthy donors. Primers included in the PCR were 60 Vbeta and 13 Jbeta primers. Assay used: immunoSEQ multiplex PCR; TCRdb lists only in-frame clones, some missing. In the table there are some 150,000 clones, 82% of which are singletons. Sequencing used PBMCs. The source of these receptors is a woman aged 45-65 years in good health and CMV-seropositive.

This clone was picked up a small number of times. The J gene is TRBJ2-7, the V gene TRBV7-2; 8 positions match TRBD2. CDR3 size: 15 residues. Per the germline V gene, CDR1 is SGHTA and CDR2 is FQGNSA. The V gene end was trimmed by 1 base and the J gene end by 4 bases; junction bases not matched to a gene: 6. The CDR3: CASSLEGLVGYEQYF. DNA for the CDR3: TGTGCCAGCAGCTTAGAGGGACTAGTGGGTTACGAGCAGTACTTC. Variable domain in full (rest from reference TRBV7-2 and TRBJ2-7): GAGVSQSPSNKVTEKGKDVELRCDPISGHTALYWYRQSLGQGLEFLIYFQGNSAPDKSGLPSDRFSAERTGGSVSTLTIQRTQQEDSAVYLCASSLEGLVGYEQYFGPGTRLTVT.

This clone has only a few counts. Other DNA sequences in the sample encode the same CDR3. The CDR3 DNA reads TGTGCCAGCAGCCCCGGACAGGGGTCGGAAAAACTGTTTTTT. The encoded protein is CASSPGQGSEKLFF. The chain employs TRBV6-6 and TRBJ1-4; 9 nucleotides line up with TRBD1. CDR3 length: 14 residues. Germline V gene sequence: CDR1 MNHNY, CDR2 SVGAGI (reference sequence). The ends lost 6 bases at V and 8 bases at J; junction bases unmatched: 7.

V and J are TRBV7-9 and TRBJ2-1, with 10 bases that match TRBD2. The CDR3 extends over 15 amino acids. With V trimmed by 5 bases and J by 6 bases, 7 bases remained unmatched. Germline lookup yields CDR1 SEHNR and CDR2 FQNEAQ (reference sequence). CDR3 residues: CASSRERGGRNEQFF. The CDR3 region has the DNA TGTGCCAGCAGCAGGGAGCGGGGGGGCCGCAATGAGCAGTTCTTC.

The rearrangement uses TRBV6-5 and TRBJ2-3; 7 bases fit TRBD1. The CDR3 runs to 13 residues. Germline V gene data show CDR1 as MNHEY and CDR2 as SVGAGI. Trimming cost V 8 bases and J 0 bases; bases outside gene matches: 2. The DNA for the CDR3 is TGTGCCAGCTCGACAGGGAGCACAGATACGCAGTATTTT. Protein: CASSTGSTDTQYF.

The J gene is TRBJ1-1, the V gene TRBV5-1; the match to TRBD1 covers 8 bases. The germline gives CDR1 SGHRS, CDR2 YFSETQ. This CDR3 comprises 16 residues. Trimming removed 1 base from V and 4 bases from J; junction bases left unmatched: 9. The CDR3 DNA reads TGCGCCAGCAGCTTGAAACAGGGGGGGTTCTCCACTGAAGCTTTCTTT. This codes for CASSLKQGGFSTEAFF.

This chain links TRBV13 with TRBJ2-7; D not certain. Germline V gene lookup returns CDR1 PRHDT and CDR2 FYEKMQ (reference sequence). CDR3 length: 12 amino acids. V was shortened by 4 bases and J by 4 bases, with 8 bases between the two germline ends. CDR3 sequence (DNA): TGTGCCAGCAGCTCGGGTGATTACGAGCAGTACTTC. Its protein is CASSSGDYEQYF.

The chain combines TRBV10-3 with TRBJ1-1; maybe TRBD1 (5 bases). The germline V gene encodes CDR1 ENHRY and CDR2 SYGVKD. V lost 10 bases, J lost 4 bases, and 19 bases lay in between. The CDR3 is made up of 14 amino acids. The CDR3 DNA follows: TGTGCCACCAACGGGGGGGGAGGAGGCACTGAAGCTTTCTTT. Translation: CATNGGGGGTEAFF.

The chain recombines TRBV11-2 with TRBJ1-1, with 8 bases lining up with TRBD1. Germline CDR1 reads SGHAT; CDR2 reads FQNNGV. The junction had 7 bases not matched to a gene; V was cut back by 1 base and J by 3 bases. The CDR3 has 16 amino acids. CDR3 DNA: TGTGCCAGCAGCTTAGCGCAGGGGGCCCGGTACACTGAAGCTTTCTTT. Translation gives CASSLAQGARYTEAFF.

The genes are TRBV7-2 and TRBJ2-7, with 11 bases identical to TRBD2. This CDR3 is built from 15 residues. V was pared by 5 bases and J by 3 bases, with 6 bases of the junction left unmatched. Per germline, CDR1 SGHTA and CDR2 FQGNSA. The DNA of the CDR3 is TGTGCCAGCAGCCCCGGGACTAGCGGCAACTACGAGCAGTACTTC. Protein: CASSPGTSGNYEQYF.

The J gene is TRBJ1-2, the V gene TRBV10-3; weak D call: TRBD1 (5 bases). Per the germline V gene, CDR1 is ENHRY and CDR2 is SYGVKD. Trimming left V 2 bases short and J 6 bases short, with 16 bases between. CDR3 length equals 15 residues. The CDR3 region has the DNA TGTGCCATCAGTGAGGGGGGAGGGAAGGAGAATGGCTACACCTTC. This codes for CAISEGGGKENGYTF.

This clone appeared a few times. The CDR3 loop reads CASSDSSYEQYF. The CDR3 DNA reads as TGTGCCAGCAGTGACAGCTCCTACGAGCAGTACTTC. This chain links TRBV2 with TRBJ2-7; the D is unclear. The CDR3 is made up of 12 amino acids. The germline gives CDR1 SNHLY, CDR2 FYNNEI. Trimming took 3 bases from V and 0 from J, leaving 3 bases between them.

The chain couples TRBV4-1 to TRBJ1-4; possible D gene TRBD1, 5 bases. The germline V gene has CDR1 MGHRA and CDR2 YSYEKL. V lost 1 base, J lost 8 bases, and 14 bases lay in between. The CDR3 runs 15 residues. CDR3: CASSQGGGTAEKLFF. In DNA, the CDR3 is TGCGCCAGCAGCCAAGGGGGGGGAACGGCCGAAAAACTGTTTTTT.

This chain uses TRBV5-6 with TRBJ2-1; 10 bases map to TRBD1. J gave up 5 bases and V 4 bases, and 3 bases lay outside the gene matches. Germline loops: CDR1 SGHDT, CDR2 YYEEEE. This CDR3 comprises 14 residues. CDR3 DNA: TGTGCCAGCAGCCGACAGGGGGCCAACAATGAGCAGTTCTTC. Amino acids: CASSRQGANNEQFF.

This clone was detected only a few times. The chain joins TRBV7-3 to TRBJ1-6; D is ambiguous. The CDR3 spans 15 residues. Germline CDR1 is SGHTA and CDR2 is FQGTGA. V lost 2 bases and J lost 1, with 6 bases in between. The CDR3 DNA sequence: TGTGCCAGCAGCTTATCGGGATCCTATAATTCACCCCTCCACTTT. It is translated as CASSLSGSYNSPLHF.

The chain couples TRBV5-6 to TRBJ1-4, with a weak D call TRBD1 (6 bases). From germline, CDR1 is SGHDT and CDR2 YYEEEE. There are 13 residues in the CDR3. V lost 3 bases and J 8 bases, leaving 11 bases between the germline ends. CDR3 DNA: TGTGCCAGCAGCTCTATACAGGGCGAAAAACTGTTTTTT. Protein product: CASSSIQGEKLFF.

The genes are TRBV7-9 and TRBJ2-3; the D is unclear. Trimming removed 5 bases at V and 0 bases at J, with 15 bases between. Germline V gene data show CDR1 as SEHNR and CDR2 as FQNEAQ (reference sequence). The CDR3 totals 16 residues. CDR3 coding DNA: TGTGCCAGCAGCCGTAGACGAGGATCTAGCACAGATACGCAGTATTTT. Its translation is CASSRRRGSSTDTQYF.

CDR3 nucleotide sequence: TGTGCCAGCAGCAAACTAGCGGGGGGACGAGATGAGCAGTTCTTC. Amino acid sequence: CASSKLAGGRDEQFF. The chain carries TRBV27 and TRBJ2-1, with TRBD2 matching 12 bases. This CDR3 has 15 amino acids. The junction had 8 bases not matched to a gene; V was cut back by 6 bases and J by 8 bases. Germline CDR1 and CDR2: MNHEY and SMNVEV (reference sequence).

CDR3 protein: CASSPGEGNQPQHF. CDR3 in DNA: TGTGCCAGCAGTCCCGGGGAGGGCAATCAGCCCCAGCATTTT. The V call is TRBV2, the J call TRBJ1-5; no definite D call. CDR3 length equals 14 residues. Trimming took 5 bases from V and 2 from J, leaving 10 bases between them. Per germline, CDR1 SNHLY and CDR2 FYNNEI.

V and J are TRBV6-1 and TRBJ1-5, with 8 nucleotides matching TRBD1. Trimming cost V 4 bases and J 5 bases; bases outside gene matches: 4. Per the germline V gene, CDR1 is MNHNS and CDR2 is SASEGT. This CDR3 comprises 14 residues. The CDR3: CASSADRGHQPQHF. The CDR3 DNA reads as TGTGCCAGCAGTGCCGACAGGGGCCATCAGCCCCAGCATTTT.

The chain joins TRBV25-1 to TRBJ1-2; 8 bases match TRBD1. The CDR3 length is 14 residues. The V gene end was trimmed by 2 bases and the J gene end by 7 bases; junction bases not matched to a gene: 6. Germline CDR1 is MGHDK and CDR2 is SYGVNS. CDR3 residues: CASSEGETGVGYTF. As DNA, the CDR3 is TGTGCCAGCAGTGAAGGGGAGACAGGGGTTGGCTACACCTTC.

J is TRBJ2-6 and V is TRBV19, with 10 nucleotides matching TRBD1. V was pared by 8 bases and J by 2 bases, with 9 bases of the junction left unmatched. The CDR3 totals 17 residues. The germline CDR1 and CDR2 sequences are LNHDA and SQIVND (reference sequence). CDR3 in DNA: TGTGCCAGTGTTACCGGGACAGGGGTTGCTGGGGCCAACGTCCTGACTTTC. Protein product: CASVTGTGVAGANVLTF.

The CDR3 nucleotides are TGCGCCAGCAGCCAACTGCACGGGGGATACTACGAGCAGTACTTC. Translated, it gives CASSQLHGGYYEQYF. V is TRBV4-3 and J is TRBJ2-7; D is perhaps TRBD2 (6 bases). The CDR3 contains 15 residues. V was cut by 2 bases and J by 3 bases, with 14 bases left in between. The germline V gene has CDR1 LGHNA and CDR2 YSLEER.